Below, 25 T cell receptor beta chains from the same sample are listed, as sequenced in a study of blood T cells in healthy people across ages. It was with a sample-barcoded 5' primer and a J-beta primer mix that a second PCR of roughly 7 to 12 cycles was run. TCRdb recomputed calls from the 5' RACE reads with MiXCR, one row per CDR3 protein. The data contain 1.5 million to 1.8 million distinct CDR3 sequences, less than 45% of them seen just once; the ten biggest clones take up 4%. Sequenced input: blood. Receptors were obtained from a woman aged 18-29 years in good health.

This clonotype was observed a handful of times. CDR3 residues: CASSLHPGQGNYNEQYF. In DNA, the CDR3 is TGTGCCAGCAGCCTACACCCGGGACAGGGGAACTACAATGAGCAGTACTTC. The V and J genes are TRBV4-2 and TRBJ2-5, with 10 bases matching TRBD1. The CDR3 runs 17 residues. CDR1 is LGHNA, CDR2 YNFKEQ, per germline. With 4 bases clipped from V and 11 bases from J, the junction kept 19 bases outside the gene matches.

This clonotype was seen a few times. The J gene is TRBJ2-5, the V gene TRBV10-3; no definite D call. This CDR3 region has 13 residues. The V end was cut by 10 bases, the J end by 2 bases, with 14 bases between. Germline V gives CDR1 ENHRY, CDR2 SYGVKD. In DNA form, the CDR3 reads TGTGCCACCGCCTCAAGCGAGCAAGAGACCCAGTACTTC. It is translated as CATASSEQETQYF.

V gene TRBV12-3 or TRBV12-4 combines with J gene TRBJ1-4; possible D gene TRBD1, 6 bases. This CDR3 spans 15 amino acids. The V end lost 6 bases, the J end lost 8 bases, and 19 bases lay between the germline ends. The chain's CDR3 is CASRPSGQLPEKLFF. The CDR3 bases are TGTGCCAGCAGACCCTCCGGACAGCTTCCCGAAAAACTGTTTTTT.

The J gene is TRBJ2-1, the V gene TRBV7-2, with D maybe TRBD2 (6 bases). This CDR3 has 15 residues. Germline V gene sequence: CDR1 SGHTA, CDR2 FQGNSA. Trimming stripped 3 bases from V and 4 bases from J, with 13 bases between. For the CDR3, the DNA is TGTGCCAGCAGCTTTGTCGCGGGGTCGTACAATGAGCAGTTCTTC. Protein product: CASSFVAGSYNEQFF.

V gene TRBV20-1 combines with J gene TRBJ2-5, with 8 bases identical to TRBD2. After removal of 6 bases from V and 0 bases from J, the junction contained 12 bases not matched to a gene. CDR3 size: 16 residues. Germline V gene lookup returns CDR1 DFQATT and CDR2 SNEGSKA (reference sequence). The CDR3 sequence is CSASPTSGLYQETQYF. CDR3 DNA: TGCAGTGCGTCACCCACTAGCGGCTTGTACCAAGAGACCCAGTACTTC.

This clonotype was seen only a few times. The chain couples TRBV20-1 to TRBJ1-1; no clear D gene. V was shortened by 4 bases and J by 2 bases, with 11 bases between the two germline ends. This CDR3 is 13 amino acids long. Germline CDR1 reads DFQATT; CDR2 reads SNEGSKA (reference sequence). The CDR3 bases are TGCAGTGCTACCACACAGATTAACACTGAAGCTTTCTTT. Amino acids: CSATTQINTEAFF.

In this sample, this clonotype turned up a few times. This rearrangement joins TRBV21-1 to TRBJ1-2; the listed D gene, TRBD1, was not tested against the DNA. TRBV21-1 is labeled a pseudogene. The CDR3 contains 17 residues. The CDR3 protein is CASSKDSRAGGAYGYTF. The CDR3 DNA follows: TGTGCCAGCAGCAAAGACTCCAGAGCAGGGGGCGCGTATGGCTACACCTTC.

This clonotype appeared once. The rearrangement links TRBV5-1 to TRBJ2-5; a possible D gene is TRBD1 (5 bases). The germline V gene has CDR1 SGHRS and CDR2 YFSETQ. V shed 5 bases and J shed 5 bases, with 16 bases lying between them. The CDR3 runs to 14 residues. CDR3 amino acids: CASSGQGRMETQYF. The DNA of the CDR3 is TGCGCCAGCAGTGGGCAGGGTAGGATGGAGACCCAGTACTTC.

V and J are TRBV29-1 and TRBJ1-2; no clear D gene. Germline CDR1 and CDR2: SQVTM and ANQGSEA. CDR3 length: 14 amino acids. The V end lost 2 bases, the J end lost 2 bases, and 12 bases lay between the germline ends. The CDR3 sequence is CSVERALANYGYTF. CDR3 coding DNA: TGCAGCGTTGAACGGGCTCTGGCCAACTATGGCTACACCTTC.

This clonotype came up a few times. The chain recombines TRBV12-3 or TRBV12-4 with TRBJ1-2, with D perhaps TRBD1 (6 bases). The CDR3 consists of 13 residues. V lost 5 bases to trimming and J lost 2 bases, with 9 bases between them. The CDR3: CASSRDKNYGYTF. The CDR3 nucleotides read TGTGCCAGCAGTCGGGACAAAAACTATGGCTACACCTTC.

In its sample, this clonotype was seen once. For the CDR3, the DNA is TGTGCCATCAGTGAGGGCCTGGGAGTGGGGAGAACTGAAGCTTTCTTT. Translated, it gives CAISEGLGVGRTEAFF. The chain has TRBV10-3 and TRBJ1-1; D ambiguous. V was clipped by 2 bases and J by 5 bases, with 18 bases between them. This CDR3 region has 16 residues. Per the germline V gene, CDR1 is ENHRY and CDR2 is SYGVKD.

A remark on this clonotype: The junction departs from germline at one end; a sequencing error may be responsible. The rearrangement uses TRBV29-1 and TRBJ2-1; 12 bases fit TRBD2. The CDR3 spans 14 residues. Germline lookup yields CDR1 SQVTM and CDR2 ANQGSEA. CDR3 DNA sequence: TGCAGCATTGAAGAGACTAGCGGGAGTAATGAGCAGTTCTTC. Translated: CSIEETSGSNEQFF.

The gene calls are TRBV28 and TRBJ2-3; TRBD2 matches at 14 bases. Trimming cost V 5 bases and J 2 bases; bases outside gene matches: 3. CDR3 size: 16 residues. Looked up from germline, CDR1 is MDHEN and CDR2 is SYDVKM. CDR3 sequence reads: CASSQTSGRATDTQYF. CDR3 DNA sequence: TGTGCCAGCAGTCAGACTAGCGGGAGGGCCACAGATACGCAGTATTTT. Full variable domain (outside the CDR3, taken from reference TRBV28 and TRBJ2-3): DVKVTQSSRYLVKRTGEKVFLECVQDMDHENMFWYRQDPGLGLRLIYFSYDVKMKEKGDIPEGYSVSREKKERFSLILESASTNQTSMYLCASSQTSGRATDTQYFGPGTRLTVL.

The gene calls are TRBV7-2 and TRBJ2-2; D is uncertain. Per germline, CDR1 SGHTA and CDR2 FQGNSA. The CDR3 consists of 15 residues. Between the trimmed V and J ends, which lost 1 base and 5 bases, there was a span of 11 bases. The CDR3 nucleotides read TGTGCCAGCAGCTTAGTCGGCACTTCTACCGGGGAGCTGTTTTTT. Translation: CASSLVGTSTGELFF.

The chain is built from TRBV3-1 and TRBJ2-3; D is unresolved. The V end lost 5 bases, the J end lost 5 bases, and 14 bases lay between the germline ends. The germline V gene encodes CDR1 LGHDT and CDR2 YNNKEL (reference sequence). This CDR3 has 14 residues. The CDR3 loop reads CASSSLNSGDTQYF. The CDR3 DNA follows: TGTGCCAGCAGCTCACTTAACAGTGGAGATACGCAGTATTTT.

This rearrangement joins TRBV24-1 to TRBJ2-2; D is undetermined. The V and J ends lost 3 bases and 6 bases respectively, with 7 bases between them. Per germline, CDR1 KGHDR and CDR2 SFDVKD. The CDR3 contains 13 residues. Written as DNA, the CDR3 is TGTGCCACCAGTGATCTCCTCTCCGGGGAGCTGTTTTTT. Translating gives CATSDLLSGELFF.

This clonotype has more than one count but fewer than ten. V usage is TRBV7-8 and J usage is TRBJ2-7; 11 bases are shared with TRBD2. V shed 5 bases and J 9 bases; nucleotides not matched to a gene: 12. The germline gives CDR1 SGHVS, CDR2 FQNEAQ. The CDR3 extends over 15 amino acids. The CDR3 nucleotides are TGTGCCAGCAGCATCGGGACTAGCGGAGCTGGGGTGCAGTACTTC. Translating it yields CASSIGTSGAGVQYF.

This chain uses TRBV5-1 with TRBJ2-4; 13 nucleotides align to TRBD2. TRBJ2-7 matches the DNA end more closely, so the J call is doubtful. The CDR3 is 17 residues long. The V gene's germline CDR1 is SGHRS and CDR2 YFSETQ. CDR3 in DNA: TGCGCCAGCAGCTTGGCACCCGGGACTAGCGGGACCTACGAGCAGTACTTC. The encoded protein is CASSLAPGTSGTYEQYF.

The chain recombines TRBV2 with TRBJ2-7; 9 bases agree with TRBD2. V lost 0 bases, J lost 2 bases, and 5 bases stayed unmatched. There are 16 residues in the CDR3. The germline V gene has CDR1 SNHLY and CDR2 FYNNEI. The CDR3 nucleotides are TGTGCCAGCAGTGAAGCCTCCGGGACTAGCCCCTACGAGCAGTACTTC. Translating gives CASSEASGTSPYEQYF.

This clonotype has just a few counts. This chain joins TRBV7-9 and TRBJ2-7; D possibly corresponds to TRBD2 (5 bases). The CDR3 spans 14 residues. The germline V gene encodes CDR1 SEHNR and CDR2 FQNEAQ (reference sequence). The ends were cut back, 4 bases at V and 5 bases at J, with 15 bases in the middle. CDR3 DNA: TGTGCCAGCAGCTCTGGACTGAGTTCTCACGAGCAGTACTTC. Translation: CASSSGLSSHEQYF.

The chain links TRBV19 to TRBJ1-2; 7 bases agree with TRBD1. The CDR3 has 12 amino acids. V lost 3 bases, J lost 10 bases, and 5 bases stayed unmatched. Germline V gene sequence: CDR1 LNHDA, CDR2 SQIVND (reference sequence). The CDR3 nucleotides read TGTGCCAGTAGTATGAAGACAGGGATCTACACCTTC. Translating it yields CASSMKTGIYTF. Filled out from reference TRBV19 and TRBJ1-2, the complete variable domain reads DGGITQSPKYLFRKEGQNVTLSCEQNLNHDAMYWYRQDPGQGLRLIYYSQIVNDFQKGDIAEGYSVSREKKESFPLTVTSAQKNPTAFYLCASSMKTGIYTFGSGTRLTVV.

The chain joins TRBV7-9 to TRBJ2-1; 8 nucleotides agree with TRBD1. Germline trimming cut 4 bases from V and 8 bases from J; bases unmatched to any gene: 7. CDR1 and CDR2 (germline): SEHNR, FQNEAQ (reference sequence). CDR3 length equals 14 residues. The CDR3, as DNA: TGTGCCAGCAGCTCTCGACAGGGGTTTGATGAGCAGTTCTTC. This translates into CASSSRQGFDEQFF.

This clonotype was observed a few times. The chain employs TRBV5-1 and TRBJ2-2, with TRBD1 matching 8 bases. CDR1 is SGHRS, CDR2 YFSETQ, per germline. Trimming at V came to 2 bases and at J to 6 bases, leaving 6 bases not matched to a gene. This CDR3 contains 15 residues. In DNA form, the CDR3 reads TGCGCCAGCAGCTTAGACAGGGGATCTCCCGGGGAGCTGTTTTTT. It specifies CASSLDRGSPGELFF.

The chain links TRBV20-1 to TRBJ2-1; TRBD2 matches 7 bases. The V segment lost 5 bases and the J segment 0 bases; nucleotides outside the gene matches: 13. The CDR3 loop spans 17 amino acids. From germline, CDR1 is DFQATT and CDR2 SNEGSKA (reference sequence). In DNA form, the CDR3 reads TGCAGTGCTGTTGACGCCGGGGGGATCCGCTCCTACAATGAGCAGTTCTTC. Translating gives CSAVDAGGIRSYNEQFF.

This chain links TRBV9 with TRBJ1-6; D remains ambiguous. This CDR3 comprises 12 residues. The V and J ends lost 0 bases and 13 bases respectively, with 8 bases between them. Germline V gene lookup returns CDR1 SGDLS and CDR2 YYNGEE. The CDR3 sequence is CASSVGSGPLHF. The CDR3 DNA is TGTGCCAGCAGCGTAGGTTCCGGGCCCCTCCACTTT.